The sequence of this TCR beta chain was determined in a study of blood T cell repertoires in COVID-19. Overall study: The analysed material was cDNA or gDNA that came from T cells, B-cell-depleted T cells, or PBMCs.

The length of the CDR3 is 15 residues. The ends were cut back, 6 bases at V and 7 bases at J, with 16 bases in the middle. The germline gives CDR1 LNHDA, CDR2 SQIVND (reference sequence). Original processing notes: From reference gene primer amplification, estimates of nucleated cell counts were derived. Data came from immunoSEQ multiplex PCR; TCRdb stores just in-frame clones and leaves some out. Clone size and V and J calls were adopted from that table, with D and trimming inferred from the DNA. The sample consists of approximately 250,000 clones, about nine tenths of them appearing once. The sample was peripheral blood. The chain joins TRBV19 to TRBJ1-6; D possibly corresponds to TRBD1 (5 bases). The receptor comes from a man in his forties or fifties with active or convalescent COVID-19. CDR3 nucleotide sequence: TGTGCCAGTAGCCCAGCCTCAGGGAGGAATTCACCCCTCCACTTT. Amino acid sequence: CASSPASGRNSPLHF.